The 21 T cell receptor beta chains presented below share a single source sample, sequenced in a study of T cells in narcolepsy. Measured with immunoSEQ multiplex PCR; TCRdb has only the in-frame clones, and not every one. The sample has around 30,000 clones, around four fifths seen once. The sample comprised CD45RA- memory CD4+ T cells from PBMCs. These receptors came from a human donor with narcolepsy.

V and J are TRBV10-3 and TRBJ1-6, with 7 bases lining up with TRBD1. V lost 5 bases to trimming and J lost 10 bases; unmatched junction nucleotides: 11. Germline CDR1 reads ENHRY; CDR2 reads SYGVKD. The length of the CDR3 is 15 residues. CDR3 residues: CAISKTGEVRSPLHF. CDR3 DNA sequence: TGTGCCATCAGTAAAACAGGGGAGGTGCGATCACCCCTCCACTTT.

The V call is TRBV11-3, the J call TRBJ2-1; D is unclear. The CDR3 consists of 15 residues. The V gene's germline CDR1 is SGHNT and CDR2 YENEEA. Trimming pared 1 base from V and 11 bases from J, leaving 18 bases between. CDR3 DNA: TGTGCCAGCAGCTTAGGGGGTGACTTGGGCCCCAAGCAGTTCTTC. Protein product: CASSLGGDLGPKQFF.

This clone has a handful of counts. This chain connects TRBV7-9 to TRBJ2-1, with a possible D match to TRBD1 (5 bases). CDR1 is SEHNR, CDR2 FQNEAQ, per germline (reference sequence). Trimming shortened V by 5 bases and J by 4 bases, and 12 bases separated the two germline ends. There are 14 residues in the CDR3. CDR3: CASSPEGAYNEQFF. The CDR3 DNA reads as TGTGCCAGCAGCCCCGAAGGGGCTTACAATGAGCAGTTCTTC.

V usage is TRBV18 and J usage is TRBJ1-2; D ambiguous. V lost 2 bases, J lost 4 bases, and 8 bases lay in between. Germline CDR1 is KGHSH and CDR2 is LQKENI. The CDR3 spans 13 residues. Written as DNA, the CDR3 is TGTGCCAGCTCACCAAATCCAGGCTATGGCTACACCTTC. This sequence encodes CASSPNPGYGYTF.

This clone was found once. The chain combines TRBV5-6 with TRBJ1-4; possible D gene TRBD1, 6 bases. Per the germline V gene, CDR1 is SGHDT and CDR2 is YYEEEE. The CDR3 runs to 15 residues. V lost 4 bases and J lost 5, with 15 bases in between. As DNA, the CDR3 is TGTGCCAGCAGCAACTCGGGGGCGCGGAATGAAAAACTGTTTTTT. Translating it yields CASSNSGARNEKLFF. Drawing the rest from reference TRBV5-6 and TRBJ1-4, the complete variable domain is DAGVTQSPTHLIKTRGQQVTLRCSPKSGHDTVSWYQQALGQGPQFIFQYYEEEERQRGNFPDRFSGHQFPNYSSELNVNALLLGDSALYLCASSNSGARNEKLFFGSGTQLSVL.

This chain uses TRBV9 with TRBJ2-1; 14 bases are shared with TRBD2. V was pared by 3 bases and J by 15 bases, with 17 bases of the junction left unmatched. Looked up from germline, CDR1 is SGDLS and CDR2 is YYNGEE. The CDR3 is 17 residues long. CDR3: CASSDPGGTSGGRSTFF. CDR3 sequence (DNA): TGTGCCAGCAGCGACCCCGGCGGGACTAGCGGGGGCCGTTCGACGTTCTTC.

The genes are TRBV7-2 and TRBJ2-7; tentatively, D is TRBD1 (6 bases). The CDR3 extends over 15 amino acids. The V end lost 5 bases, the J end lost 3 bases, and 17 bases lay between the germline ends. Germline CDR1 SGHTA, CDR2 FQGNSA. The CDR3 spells CASSRGVGQLYEQYF. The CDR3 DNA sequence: TGTGCCAGCAGCCGGGGAGTTGGACAGCTCTACGAGCAGTACTTC.

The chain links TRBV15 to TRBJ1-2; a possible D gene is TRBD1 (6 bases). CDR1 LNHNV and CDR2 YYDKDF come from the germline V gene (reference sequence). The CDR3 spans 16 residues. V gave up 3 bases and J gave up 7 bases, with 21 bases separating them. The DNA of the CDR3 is TGTGCCACCAGCAGTTTGGGGTGGGGGCGCGACTCTGGCTACACCTTC. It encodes CATSSLGWGRDSGYTF.

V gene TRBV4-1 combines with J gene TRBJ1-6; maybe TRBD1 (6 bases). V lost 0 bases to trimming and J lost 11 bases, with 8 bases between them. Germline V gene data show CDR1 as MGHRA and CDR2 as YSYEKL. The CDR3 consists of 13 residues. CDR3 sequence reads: CASSQEQGAPLHF. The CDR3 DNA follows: TGCGCCAGCAGCCAAGAACAGGGTGCACCCCTCCACTTT.

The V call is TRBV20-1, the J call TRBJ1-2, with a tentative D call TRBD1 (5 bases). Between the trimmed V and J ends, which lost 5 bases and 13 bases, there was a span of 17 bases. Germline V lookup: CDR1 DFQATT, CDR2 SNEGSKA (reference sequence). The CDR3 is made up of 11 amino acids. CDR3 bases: TGCAGTGCTTCGGACGGACATCTTCTCACCTTC. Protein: CSASDGHLLTF.

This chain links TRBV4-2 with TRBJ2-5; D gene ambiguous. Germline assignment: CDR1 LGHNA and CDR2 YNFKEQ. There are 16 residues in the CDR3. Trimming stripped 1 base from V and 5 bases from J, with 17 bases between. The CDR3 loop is CASSQVGPSLSETQYF. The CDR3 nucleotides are TGTGCCAGCAGCCAAGTGGGCCCCTCCCTGTCGGAGACCCAGTACTTC.

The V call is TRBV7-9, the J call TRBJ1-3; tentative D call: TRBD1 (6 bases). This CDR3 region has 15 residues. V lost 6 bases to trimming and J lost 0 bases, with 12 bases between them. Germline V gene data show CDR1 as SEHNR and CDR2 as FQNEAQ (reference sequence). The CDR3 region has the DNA TGTGCCAGCAGTCAACAGGGTCTCTCTGGAAACACCATATATTTT. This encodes CASSQQGLSGNTIYF.

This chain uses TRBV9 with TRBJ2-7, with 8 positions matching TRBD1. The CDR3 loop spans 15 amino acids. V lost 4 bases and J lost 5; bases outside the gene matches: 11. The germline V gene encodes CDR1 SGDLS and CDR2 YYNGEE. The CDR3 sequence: CASSPHPGQAHEQYF. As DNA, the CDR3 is TGTGCCAGCAGCCCACATCCGGGACAGGCCCACGAGCAGTACTTC.

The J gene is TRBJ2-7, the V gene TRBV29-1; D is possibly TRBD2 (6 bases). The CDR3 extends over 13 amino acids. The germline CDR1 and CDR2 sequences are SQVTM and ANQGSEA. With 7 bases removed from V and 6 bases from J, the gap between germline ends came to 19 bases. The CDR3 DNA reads TGCAGCGGGGGCGGGGCCGGGGCCGGCGAGCAGTACTTC. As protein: CSGGGAGAGEQYF.

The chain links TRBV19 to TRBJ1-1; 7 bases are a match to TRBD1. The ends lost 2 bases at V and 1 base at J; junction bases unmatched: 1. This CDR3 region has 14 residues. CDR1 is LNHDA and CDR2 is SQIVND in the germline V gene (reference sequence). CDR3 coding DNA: TGTGCCAGTAGTATACCAGGGGGGAACACTGAAGCTTTCTTT. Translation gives CASSIPGGNTEAFF.

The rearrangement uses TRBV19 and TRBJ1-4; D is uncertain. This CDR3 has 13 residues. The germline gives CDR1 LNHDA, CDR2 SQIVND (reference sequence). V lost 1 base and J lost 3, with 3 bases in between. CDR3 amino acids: CASSIAPNEKLFF. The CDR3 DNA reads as TGTGCCAGTAGTATAGCCCCTAATGAAAAACTGTTTTTT.

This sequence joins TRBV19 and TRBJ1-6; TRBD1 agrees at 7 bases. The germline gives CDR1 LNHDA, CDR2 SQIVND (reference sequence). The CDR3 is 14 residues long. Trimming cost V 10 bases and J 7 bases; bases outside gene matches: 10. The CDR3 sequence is CATSNRGSNSPLHF. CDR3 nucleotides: TGTGCCACTTCTAACAGGGGATCGAATTCACCCCTCCACTTT.

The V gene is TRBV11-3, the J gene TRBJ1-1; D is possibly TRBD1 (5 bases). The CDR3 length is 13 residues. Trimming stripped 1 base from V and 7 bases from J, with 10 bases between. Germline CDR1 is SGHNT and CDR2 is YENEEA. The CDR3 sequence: CASSLVVTDEAFF. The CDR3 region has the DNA TGTGCCAGCAGCTTAGTAGTGACAGATGAAGCTTTCTTT.

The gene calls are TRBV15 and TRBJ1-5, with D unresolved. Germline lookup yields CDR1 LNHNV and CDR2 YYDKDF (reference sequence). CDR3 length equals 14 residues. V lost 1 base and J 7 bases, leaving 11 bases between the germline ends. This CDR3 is CATSRGGPGQPQHF. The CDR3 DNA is TGTGCCACCAGCAGAGGAGGTCCGGGGCAGCCCCAGCATTTT.

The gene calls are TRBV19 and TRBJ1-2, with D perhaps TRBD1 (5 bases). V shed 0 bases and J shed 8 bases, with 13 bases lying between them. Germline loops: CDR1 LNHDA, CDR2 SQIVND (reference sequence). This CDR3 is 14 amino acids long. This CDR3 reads CASSIDRRGPGYTF. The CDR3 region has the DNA TGTGCCAGTAGTATAGATCGGAGGGGCCCCGGCTACACCTTC.

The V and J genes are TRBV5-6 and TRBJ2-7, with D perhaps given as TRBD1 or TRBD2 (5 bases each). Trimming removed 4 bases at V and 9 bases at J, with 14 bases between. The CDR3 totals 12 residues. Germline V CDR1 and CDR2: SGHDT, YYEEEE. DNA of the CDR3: TGTGCCAGCAGCCAACTCGGGGCCGGGCAGTACTTC. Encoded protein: CASSQLGAGQYF.